This TCR beta chain was recorded in a study of CD8+ T cells in alopecia areata. Study-level information: Those treated were given oral tofacitinib at 5 to 10 mg twice daily.

Broader study findings: Compared with mice, patients displayed less clear TCR sharing, possibly for HLA-related reasons.

Sorting from PBMCs produced CD4+ and CD8+ T cells. RNA extraction and reverse transcription yielded cDNA as sequencing template. Measured with immunoSEQ multiplex PCR; TCRdb has only the in-frame clones, and not every one. The sample consists of some 170,000 clones, about 60% of them appearing once. As for this clone: Antigen specificity is unknown.

The CDR3 sequence is 13 residues long. Germline V CDR1 and CDR2: SGHRS, YFSETQ. Trimming pared 3 bases from V and 8 bases from J, leaving 12 bases between. The V gene is TRBV5-1, the J gene TRBJ1-5; D gene ambiguous. This TCR was recovered from a human donor with alopecia areata. Here the sequenced sample was CD4+ T cells sorted from blood, taken at week 0. The CDR3 spells CASSSAPREPQHF. The CDR3 nucleotides are TGCGCCAGCAGCTCCGCCCCGAGGGAGCCCCAGCATTTT.